Below, one T cell receptor (beta chain) is given with its context. The antigen remains undetermined. Overlapping HIV-1 Gag 15-mer peptides at roughly 1 ug per peptide per mL were used. CD40L-negative CD69-negative CD45RO-high memory CD4+ T cells were sorted as populations depleted of antigen-responding cells. For around 17 hours, CD8-depleted PBMCs received anti-CD28/CD49d costimulation, a CD40-blocking antibody and enfuvirtide. This specimen comes from a study of persistence of HIV-infected CD4 T cells. Study-level background: Donors were ART-treated; their CMV- and Gag-responding CD4+ T cells were isolated. Study-wide results and caveats: Antigen-responding cells were enriched for degenerate expanded CDR3beta sequences.

This was the immunoSEQ version 4 assay in survey mode. Repertoires were generated with immunoSEQ multiplex PCR, while TCRdb's copy carries only in-frame clones and drops some. This sample has about 40,000 clones, with around three quarters found just once. Trimming left V 4 bases short and J 11 bases short, with 15 bases between. The CDR3 loop spans 13 amino acids. Per germline, CDR1 SGHVS and CDR2 FNYEAQ. Here the sequenced sample was CD4+ T cells sorted from PBMCs after roughly 17-hour stimulation, taken from a patient who received antiretroviral therapy. V is TRBV7-6 and J is TRBJ2-1; weak D call: TRBD1 (6 bases). The clonotype was recovered from an adult man with HIV who was CMV-seropositive. This CDR3 is CASSSTGASKQFF. The CDR3 region has the DNA TGTGCCAGCAGCTCGACAGGTGCTTCAAAGCAGTTCTTC.